The T cell receptor (beta chain) under discussion was sequenced for a study of shared T cell receptors in the human thymus. Sequencing used immunoSEQ multiplex PCR; TCRdb keeps in-frame clones, though not all of them. Among hundreds of thousands of clones listed, more than 70% were seen once. The CDR3 runs to 15 residues. The germline CDR1 and CDR2 sequences are MRHNA and SNTAGT. Trimming cost V 6 bases and J 4 bases; bases outside gene matches: 5. These data are also associated with another study on human thymus T cells. That work adds: Thymus pieces cut out during corrective heart surgery were the tissue that was used.

The gene calls are TRBV6-4 and TRBJ2-1; 11 nucleotides match TRBD2. The sequence was collected from a boy less than two years old with a congenital heart defect. The sample consisted of thymocytes. CDR3 sequence reads: CASSPGLAEYNEQFF. CDR3 bases: TGTGCCAGCAGCCCGGGACTAGCGGAGTACAATGAGCAGTTCTTC.